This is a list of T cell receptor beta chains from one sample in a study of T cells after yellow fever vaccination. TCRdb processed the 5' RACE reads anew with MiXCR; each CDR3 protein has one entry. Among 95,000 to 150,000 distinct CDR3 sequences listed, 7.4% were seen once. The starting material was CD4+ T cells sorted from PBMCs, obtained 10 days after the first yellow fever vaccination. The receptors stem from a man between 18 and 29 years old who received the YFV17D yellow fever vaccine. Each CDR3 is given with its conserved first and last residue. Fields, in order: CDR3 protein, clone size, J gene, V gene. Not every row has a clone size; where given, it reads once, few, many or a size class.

CDR3aa: CASSLIGTSGTDTQYF
abundance: .
j_gene: TRBJ2-3
v_gene: TRBV7-2

CDR3aa: CASGLLGSAGEAFF
abundance: many
j_gene: TRBJ1-1
v_gene: TRBV12-5

CDR3aa: CASSSNSQETQYF
abundance: many
j_gene: TRBJ2-5
v_gene: TRBV7-9

CDR3aa: CASMDSVGTGELFF
abundance: many
j_gene: TRBJ2-2
v_gene: TRBV5-1

CDR3aa: CSARASTNEKLFF
abundance: .
j_gene: TRBJ1-4
v_gene: TRBV20-1

CDR3aa: CASSVRVQSTDTQYF
abundance: few
j_gene: TRBJ2-3
v_gene: TRBV9

CDR3aa: CASSLLSGTHQETQYF
abundance: .
j_gene: TRBJ2-5
v_gene: TRBV5-1

CDR3aa: CASSRTLAGSGETQYF
abundance: many
j_gene: TRBJ2-5
v_gene: TRBV27

CDR3aa: CASSPRGGGATAQPQHF
abundance: .
j_gene: TRBJ1-5
v_gene: TRBV18

CDR3aa: CASSEPTATGDETQYF
abundance: many
j_gene: TRBJ2-5
v_gene: TRBV12-3/TRBV12-4

CDR3aa: CSARGQGGKNIQYF
abundance: many
j_gene: TRBJ2-4
v_gene: TRBV20-1

CDR3aa: CASSFRDYGYTF
abundance: many
j_gene: TRBJ1-2
v_gene: TRBV7-2

CDR3aa: CSVDNSLSGEQYF
abundance: many
j_gene: TRBJ2-7
v_gene: TRBV29-1

CDR3aa: CASSQDRGGQFF
abundance: .
j_gene: TRBJ2-1
v_gene: TRBV7-3